These T cell receptor beta chains were read from a single sample in a study of T cell responses to AZD1222 COVID-19 vaccine. Measured with immunoSEQ multiplex PCR; TCRdb has only the in-frame clones, and not every one. The sample includes roughly 170,000 clones, 85% to 95% of them seen just once. Sequences were derived from peripheral blood, sampled 28 days after the second AZD1222 dose. The source of these receptors is an adult who received the AZD1222 COVID-19 vaccine. Both conserved end residues are part of each CDR3. The order of the fields is D gene, V gene, J gene, clone size, CDR3 DNA, CDR3 protein. D genes are given only for firm matches. Not all rows give a size; the values are once, few, many and, for expanded clones, a class.

D gene: TRBD1; V gene: TRBV9; J gene: TRBJ2-2; clone size: NA; CDR3 DNA: TGTGCCAGCAGCCCATTAGGACAGGACACCGGGGAGCTGTTTTTT; CDR3 protein: CASSPLGQDTGELFF
D gene: TRBD1; V gene: TRBV9; J gene: TRBJ1-1; clone size: NA; CDR3 DNA: TGTGCCAGCAGCTCCCAGGACAGGGTAGGGAATGAAGCTTTCTTT; CDR3 protein: CASSSQDRVGNEAFF
D gene: NA; V gene: TRBV19; J gene: TRBJ2-2; clone size: NA; CDR3 DNA: TGTGCCAGTAGTCCCCGGGGCACCGGGGAGCTGTTTTTT; CDR3 protein: CASSPRGTGELFF
D gene: NA; V gene: TRBV7-8; J gene: TRBJ1-1; clone size: NA; CDR3 DNA: TGTGCCAGCAGCCGGTCGATTAACACTGAAGCTTTCTTT; CDR3 protein: CASSRSINTEAFF
D gene: NA; V gene: TRBV28; J gene: TRBJ1-1; clone size: NA; CDR3 DNA: TGTGCCAGCAGTTTAGTAGAAACTCCCGGGGACTTT; CDR3 protein: CASSLVETPGDF
D gene: NA; V gene: TRBV5-1; J gene: TRBJ2-3; clone size: NA; CDR3 DNA: TGCGCCAGCAGCTTGGAGGCAGATACGCAGTATTTT; CDR3 protein: CASSLEADTQYF
D gene: NA; V gene: TRBV7-9; J gene: TRBJ2-3; clone size: NA; CDR3 DNA: TGTGCCAGCAGCATTCGGGGGGATACGCAGTATTTT; CDR3 protein: CASSIRGDTQYF
D gene: NA; V gene: TRBV27; J gene: TRBJ1-1; clone size: once; CDR3 DNA: TGTGCCAGCAGTGTGAGACAGTCGGCTGAAGCTTTCTTT; CDR3 protein: CASSVRQSAEAFF
D gene: NA; V gene: TRBV19; J gene: TRBJ2-4; clone size: NA; CDR3 DNA: TGTGCCAGTAGTATAGATTCTTACAGGGTATCGGCCAAAAACATTCAGTACTTC; CDR3 protein: CASSIDSYRVSAKNIQYF
D gene: NA; V gene: TRBV9; J gene: TRBJ2-7; clone size: NA; CDR3 DNA: TGTGCCAGCAGCGTCGAGGTCAGGGGCGCCCCCTACGAGCAGTACTTC; CDR3 protein: CASSVEVRGAPYEQYF
D gene: TRBD1; V gene: TRBV9; J gene: TRBJ1-2; clone size: NA; CDR3 DNA: TGTGCCAGCAGCCCCTCCGTCGGACAGGGGGCAAACTATGGCTACACCTTC; CDR3 protein: CASSPSVGQGANYGYTF
D gene: NA; V gene: TRBV5-5; J gene: TRBJ2-5; clone size: NA; CDR3 DNA: TGTGCCAGCAGCCCAAAAGGCCTGGAGACCCAGTACTTC; CDR3 protein: CASSPKGLETQYF
D gene: TRBD1; V gene: TRBV25-1; J gene: TRBJ2-1; clone size: NA; CDR3 DNA: TGTGCCAGCAGTGACACTCCCCGGGACAGCCCCTACAATGAGCAGTTCTTC; CDR3 protein: CASSDTPRDSPYNEQFF
D gene: TRBD1; V gene: TRBV5-6; J gene: TRBJ1-5; clone size: NA; CDR3 DNA: TGTGCCAGCAGCTCCCTGTTTCGGGACAGCCGCAATCAGCCCCAGCATTTT; CDR3 protein: CASSSLFRDSRNQPQHF
D gene: NA; V gene: TRBV6-6; J gene: TRBJ2-1; clone size: NA; CDR3 DNA: TGTGCCAGCATCTTAGAAGCGGAACGTTATGGCAATGAGCAGTTCTTC; CDR3 protein: CASILEAERYGNEQFF
D gene: NA; V gene: TRBV2; J gene: TRBJ1-4; clone size: once; CDR3 DNA: TGTGCCAGCAGTGTTAACAGGGCTGCAACTAATGAAAAACTGTTTTTT; CDR3 protein: CASSVNRAATNEKLFF
D gene: TRBD1; V gene: TRBV7-2; J gene: TRBJ1-3; clone size: NA; CDR3 DNA: TGTGCCAGCAGCTTAGTTGGGACAGGGACTGGAAACACCATATATTTT; CDR3 protein: CASSLVGTGTGNTIYF
D gene: NA; V gene: TRBV7-3; J gene: TRBJ2-3; clone size: NA; CDR3 DNA: TGTGCCAGCAGCCCAACCGGGTTGGGGGCCACATTACTAGACACAGATACGCAGTATTTT; CDR3 protein: CASSPTGLGATLLDTDTQYF
D gene: NA; V gene: TRBV29-1; J gene: TRBJ2-7; clone size: NA; CDR3 DNA: TGCAGCGTAATAGGGGTCTCCTACGAGCAGTACTTC; CDR3 protein: CSVIGVSYEQYF
D gene: NA; V gene: TRBV7-3; J gene: TRBJ1-2; clone size: NA; CDR3 DNA: TGTGCCAGCAGCCCTGACGGAAACTATGGCTACACCTTC; CDR3 protein: CASSPDGNYGYTF
D gene: NA; V gene: TRBV18; J gene: TRBJ1-5; clone size: NA; CDR3 DNA: TGTGCCAGCTCCCCTGGGGGCGATCAGCCCCAGCATTTT; CDR3 protein: CASSPGGDQPQHF
D gene: TRBD1; V gene: TRBV19; J gene: TRBJ2-1; clone size: NA; CDR3 DNA: TGTGCCAGTAAGGGACAGGGCCAATACAATGAGCAGTTCTTC; CDR3 protein: CASKGQGQYNEQFF
D gene: TRBD1; V gene: TRBV7-9; J gene: TRBJ2-7; clone size: NA; CDR3 DNA: TGTGCCAGCAGCTTAGAGGCCGGGACAGGGATCTACGAGCAGTACTTC; CDR3 protein: CASSLEAGTGIYEQYF
D gene: NA; V gene: TRBV19; J gene: TRBJ2-2; clone size: NA; CDR3 DNA: TGTGCCAGTAGTAGTGGGGCCGGGGAGCTGTTTTTT; CDR3 protein: CASSSGAGELFF
D gene: NA; V gene: TRBV7-8; J gene: TRBJ2-3; clone size: NA; CDR3 DNA: TGTGCCAGCAGACTAGGATCGGGGAGCACAGATACGCAGTATTTT; CDR3 protein: CASRLGSGSTDTQYF
D gene: NA; V gene: TRBV19; J gene: TRBJ1-6; clone size: NA; CDR3 DNA: TGTGCCACCTCCTTTGGACAGTCCGTTTCACCCCTCCACTTT; CDR3 protein: CATSFGQSVSPLHF
D gene: TRBD1; V gene: TRBV7-3; J gene: TRBJ2-7; clone size: NA; CDR3 DNA: TGTGCCAGCAGCTTTTACAGGGGGCTCTACGAGCAGTACTTC; CDR3 protein: CASSFYRGLYEQYF
D gene: NA; V gene: TRBV6-2/TRBV6-3; J gene: TRBJ2-5; clone size: NA; CDR3 DNA: TGTGCCAGCAGTTACTCAGAGACCCAGTACTTC; CDR3 protein: CASSYSETQYF
D gene: TRBD2; V gene: TRBV28; J gene: TRBJ2-7; clone size: NA; CDR3 DNA: TGTGCCAGCAGCCCCGGGACTAGCGGCCTAACCTACGAGCAGTACTTC; CDR3 protein: CASSPGTSGLTYEQYF